In this sample, the clone carrying this T cell receptor beta chain turned up many times. Antigen: not known. This specimen comes from a study of regulatory T cells in long-lasting Graves disease. General study points: Under persistent disease, TRBV28, TRBJ1-2 and TRBJ2-5 were used preferentially.

With iRepertoire HTBI primers and Arm-PCR of CDR3 regions, TCR beta libraries were built. In TCRdb, the multiplex PCR reads were re-called with MiXCR into one record per CDR3 protein. The sample holds 300,000 to 350,000 distinct CDR3 sequences, less than 20% seen once. Stated time point: persistent/refractory GD, antithyroid drugs over 5 years with positive TRAb. Construction of the TCR library relied on RNA isolated from PBMCs. CDR1 LGHNT and CDR2 FRNRAP come from the germline V gene. Trimming shortened V by 0 bases and J by 3 bases, and 5 bases separated the two germline ends. This CDR3 comprises 14 residues.

The specimen was peripheral blood mononuclear cells (PBMCs), collected when the disease was refractory, from a patient treated with antithyroid drugs. The clonotype was recovered from a female donor with Graves disease. The chain carries TRBV12-5 and TRBJ2-2; D is uncertain. CDR3 sequence reads: CASGLVRDTGELFF. In nucleotides, the CDR3 is TGTGCTAGTGGTTTGGTACGAGACACCGGGGAGCTGTTTTTT.